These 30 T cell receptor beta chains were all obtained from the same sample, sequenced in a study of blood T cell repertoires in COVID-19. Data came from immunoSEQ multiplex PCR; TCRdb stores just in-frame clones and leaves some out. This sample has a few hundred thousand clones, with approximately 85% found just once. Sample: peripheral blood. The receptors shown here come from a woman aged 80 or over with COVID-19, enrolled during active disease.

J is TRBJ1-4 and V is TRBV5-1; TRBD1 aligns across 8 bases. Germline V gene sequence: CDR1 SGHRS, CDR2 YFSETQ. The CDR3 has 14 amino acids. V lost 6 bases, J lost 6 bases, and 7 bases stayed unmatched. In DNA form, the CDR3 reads TGCGCCAGCAAGGCCGGGACAGGAGATGAAAAACTGTTTTTT. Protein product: CASKAGTGDEKLFF.

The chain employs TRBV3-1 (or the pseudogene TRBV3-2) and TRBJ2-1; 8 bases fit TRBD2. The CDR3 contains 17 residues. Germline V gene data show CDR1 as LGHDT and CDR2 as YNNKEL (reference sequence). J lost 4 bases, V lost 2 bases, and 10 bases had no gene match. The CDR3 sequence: CASSQLTSATSYNEQFF. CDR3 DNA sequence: TGTGCCAGCAGCCAATTGACTAGCGCAACGTCATACAATGAGCAGTTCTTC.

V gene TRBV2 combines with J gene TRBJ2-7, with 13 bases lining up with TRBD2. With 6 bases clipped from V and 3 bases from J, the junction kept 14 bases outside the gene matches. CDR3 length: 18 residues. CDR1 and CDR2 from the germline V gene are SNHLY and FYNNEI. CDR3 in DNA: TGTGCCAGCAGCGAAAGGATCGAGGGACTAGCGGGGAACTACGAGCAGTACTTC. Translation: CASSERIEGLAGNYEQYF. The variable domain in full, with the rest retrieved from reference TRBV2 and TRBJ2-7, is EPEVTQTPSHQVTQMGQEVILRCVPISNHLYFYWYRQILGQKVEFLVSFYNNEISEKSEIFDDQFSVERPDGSNFTLKIRSTKLEDSAMYFCASSERIEGLAGNYEQYFGPGTRLTVT.

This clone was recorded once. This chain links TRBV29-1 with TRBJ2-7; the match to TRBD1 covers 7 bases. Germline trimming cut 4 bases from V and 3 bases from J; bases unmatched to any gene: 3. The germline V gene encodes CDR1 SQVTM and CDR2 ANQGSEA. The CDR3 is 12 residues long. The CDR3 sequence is CSVAGDSYEQYF. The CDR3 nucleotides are TGCAGCGTTGCAGGGGACAGCTACGAGCAGTACTTC.

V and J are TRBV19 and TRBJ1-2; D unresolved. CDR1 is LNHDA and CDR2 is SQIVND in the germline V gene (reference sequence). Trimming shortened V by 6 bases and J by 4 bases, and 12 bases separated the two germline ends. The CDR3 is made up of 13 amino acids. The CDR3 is CASRAQSSYGYTF. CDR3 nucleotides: TGTGCCAGTAGGGCACAGTCCTCCTATGGCTACACCTTC.

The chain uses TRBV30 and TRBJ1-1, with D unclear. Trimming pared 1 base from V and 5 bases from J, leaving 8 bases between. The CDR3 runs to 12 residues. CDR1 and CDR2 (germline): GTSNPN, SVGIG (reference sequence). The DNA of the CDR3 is TGTGCCTGGAGTGCAGGCCCGACTGAAGCTTTCTTT. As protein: CAWSAGPTEAFF.

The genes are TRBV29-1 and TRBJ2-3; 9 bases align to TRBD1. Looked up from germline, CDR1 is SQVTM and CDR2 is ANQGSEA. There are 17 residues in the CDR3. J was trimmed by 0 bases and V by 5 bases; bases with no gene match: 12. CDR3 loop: CSVPSPGQGFSTDTQYF. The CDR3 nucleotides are TGCAGCGTTCCCTCGCCGGGACAGGGTTTTAGCACAGATACGCAGTATTTT.

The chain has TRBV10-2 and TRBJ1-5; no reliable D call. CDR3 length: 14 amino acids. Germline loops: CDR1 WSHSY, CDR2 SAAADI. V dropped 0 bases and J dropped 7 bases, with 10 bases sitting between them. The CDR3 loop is CASSESQVGQPQHF. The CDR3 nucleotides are TGCGCCAGCAGTGAGTCTCAGGTTGGGCAGCCCCAGCATTTT.

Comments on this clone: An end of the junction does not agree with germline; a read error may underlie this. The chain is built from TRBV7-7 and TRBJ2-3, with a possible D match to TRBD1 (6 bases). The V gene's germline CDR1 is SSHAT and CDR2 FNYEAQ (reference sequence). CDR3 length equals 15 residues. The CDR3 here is CASSRTALGTDTQYF. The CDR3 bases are TGTGCTAGCAGCCGGACAGCCCTGGGCACAGATACGCAGTATTTT. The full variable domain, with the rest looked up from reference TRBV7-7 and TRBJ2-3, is GAGVSQSPRYKVTKRGQDVTLRCDPISSHATLYWYQQALGQGPEFLTYFNYEAQPDKSGLPSDRFSAERPEGSISTLTIQRTEQRDSAMYRCASSRTALGTDTQYFGPGTRLTVL.

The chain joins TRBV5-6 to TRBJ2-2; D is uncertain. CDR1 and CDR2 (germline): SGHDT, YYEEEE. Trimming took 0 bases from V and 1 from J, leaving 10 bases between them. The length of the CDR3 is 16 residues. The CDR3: CASSLAGSLNTGELFF. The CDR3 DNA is TGTGCCAGCAGCTTGGCCGGGTCCCTGAACACCGGGGAGCTGTTTTTT. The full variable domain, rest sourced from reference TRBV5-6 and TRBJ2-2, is DAGVTQSPTHLIKTRGQQVTLRCSPKSGHDTVSWYQQALGQGPQFIFQYYEEEERQRGNFPDRFSGHQFPNYSSELNVNALLLGDSALYLCASSLAGSLNTGELFFGEGSRLTVL.

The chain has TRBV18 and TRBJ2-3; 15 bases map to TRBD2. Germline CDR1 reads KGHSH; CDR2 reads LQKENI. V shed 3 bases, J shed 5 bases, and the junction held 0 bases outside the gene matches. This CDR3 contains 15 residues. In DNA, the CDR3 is TGTGCCAGCTCACCGGGACTAGCGGGGGGAGATACGCAGTATTTT. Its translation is CASSPGLAGGDTQYF.

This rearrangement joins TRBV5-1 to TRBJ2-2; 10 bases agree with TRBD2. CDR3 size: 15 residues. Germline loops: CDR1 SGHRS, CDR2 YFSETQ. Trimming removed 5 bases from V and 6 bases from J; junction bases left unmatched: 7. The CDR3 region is CASSSSGREAGELFF. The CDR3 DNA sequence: TGCGCCAGCAGTTCTAGCGGGAGAGAGGCCGGGGAGCTGTTTTTT.

The CDR3 DNA is TGTGCCAGCAGCTTATGGGACAAGAGCGAAAAACTGTTTTTT. This sequence encodes CASSLWDKSEKLFF. The J gene is TRBJ1-4, the V gene TRBV7-9, with TRBD1 as a possible D gene (6 bases). V lost 2 bases and J lost 8, with 12 bases in between. There are 14 residues in the CDR3. From germline, CDR1 is SEHNR and CDR2 FQNEAQ (reference sequence).

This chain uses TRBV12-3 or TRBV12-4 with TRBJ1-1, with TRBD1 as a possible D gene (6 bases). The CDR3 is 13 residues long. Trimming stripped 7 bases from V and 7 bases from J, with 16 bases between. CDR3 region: CASTPQGFGEAFF. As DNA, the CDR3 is TGTGCCAGCACCCCACAGGGATTCGGTGAAGCTTTCTTT.

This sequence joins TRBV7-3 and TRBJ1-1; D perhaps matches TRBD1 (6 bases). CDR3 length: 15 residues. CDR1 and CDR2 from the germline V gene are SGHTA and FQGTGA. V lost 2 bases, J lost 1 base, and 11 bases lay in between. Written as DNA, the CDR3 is TGTGCCAGCAGCTTAGACAGGCCACCGAACACTGAAGCTTTCTTT. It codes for CASSLDRPPNTEAFF.

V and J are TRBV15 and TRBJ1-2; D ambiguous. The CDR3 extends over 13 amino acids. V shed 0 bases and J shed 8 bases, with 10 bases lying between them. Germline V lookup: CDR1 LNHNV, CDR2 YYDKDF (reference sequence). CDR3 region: CATSRESREGYTF. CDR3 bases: TGTGCCACCAGCAGAGAGTCCCGGGAGGGCTACACCTTC.

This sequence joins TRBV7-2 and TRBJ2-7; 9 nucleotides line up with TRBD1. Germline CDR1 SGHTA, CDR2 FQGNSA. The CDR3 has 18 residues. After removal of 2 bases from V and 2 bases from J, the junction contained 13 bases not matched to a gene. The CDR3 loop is CASSLRSQVGQGTYEQYF. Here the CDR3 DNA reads TGTGCCAGCAGCTTAAGATCGCAAGTCGGACAGGGGACCTACGAGCAGTACTTC.

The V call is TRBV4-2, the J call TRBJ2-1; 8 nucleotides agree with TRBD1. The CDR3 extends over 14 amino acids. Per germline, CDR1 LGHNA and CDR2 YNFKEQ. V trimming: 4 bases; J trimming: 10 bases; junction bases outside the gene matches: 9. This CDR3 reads CASSLDRVGAEQFF. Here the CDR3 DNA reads TGTGCCAGCAGCCTGGACAGGGTAGGTGCGGAGCAGTTCTTC.

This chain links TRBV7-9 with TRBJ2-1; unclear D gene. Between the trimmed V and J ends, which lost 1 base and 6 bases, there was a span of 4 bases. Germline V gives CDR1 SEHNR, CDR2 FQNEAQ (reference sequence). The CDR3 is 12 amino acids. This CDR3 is CASSLGVNEQFF. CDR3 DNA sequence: TGTGCCAGCAGCTTAGGAGTCAATGAGCAGTTCTTC.

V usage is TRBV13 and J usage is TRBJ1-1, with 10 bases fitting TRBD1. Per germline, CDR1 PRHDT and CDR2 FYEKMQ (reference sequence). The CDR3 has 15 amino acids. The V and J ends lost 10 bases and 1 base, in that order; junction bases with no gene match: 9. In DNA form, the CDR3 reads TGTGCCAACGGGGGAGGACAGGGGGAGAACACTGAAGCTTTCTTT. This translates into CANGGGQGENTEAFF.

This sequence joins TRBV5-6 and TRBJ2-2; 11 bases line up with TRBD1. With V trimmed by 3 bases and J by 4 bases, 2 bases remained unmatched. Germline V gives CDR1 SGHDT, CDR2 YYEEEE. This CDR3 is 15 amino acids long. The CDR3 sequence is CASSWGQGVTGELFF. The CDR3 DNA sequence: TGTGCCAGCAGCTGGGGACAGGGGGTCACCGGGGAGCTGTTTTTT.

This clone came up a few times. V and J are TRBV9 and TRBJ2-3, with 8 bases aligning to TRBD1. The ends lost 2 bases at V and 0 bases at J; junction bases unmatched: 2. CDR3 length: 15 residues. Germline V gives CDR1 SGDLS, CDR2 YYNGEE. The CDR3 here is CASSVQGASTDTQYF. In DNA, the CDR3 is TGTGCCAGCAGCGTCCAGGGGGCTAGCACAGATACGCAGTATTTT.

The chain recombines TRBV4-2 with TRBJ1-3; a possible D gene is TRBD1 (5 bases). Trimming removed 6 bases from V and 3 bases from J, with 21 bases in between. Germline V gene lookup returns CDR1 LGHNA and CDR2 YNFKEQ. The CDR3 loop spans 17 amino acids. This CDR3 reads CASSRYKNQGGGNTIYF. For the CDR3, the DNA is TGTGCCAGCAGTCGATATAAGAACCAGGGTGGTGGAAACACCATATATTTT.

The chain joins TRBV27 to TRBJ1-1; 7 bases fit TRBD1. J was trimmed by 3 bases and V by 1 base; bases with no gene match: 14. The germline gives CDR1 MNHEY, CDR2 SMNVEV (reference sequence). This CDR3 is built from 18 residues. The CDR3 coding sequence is TGTGCCAGCAGTTTATATCCCTCTCCACAGGGGAGGCACACTGAAGCTTTCTTT. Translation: CASSLYPSPQGRHTEAFF.

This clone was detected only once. The CDR3 DNA reads as TGTGCCATCAGTGTCAGGGCAGAGACTGAAGCTTTCTTT. Its translation: CAISVRAETEAFF. J is TRBJ1-1 and V is TRBV10-3; maybe TRBD1 (5 bases). The CDR3 is made up of 13 amino acids. Per germline, CDR1 ENHRY and CDR2 SYGVKD. The V end was cut by 4 bases, the J end by 5 bases, with 11 bases between.

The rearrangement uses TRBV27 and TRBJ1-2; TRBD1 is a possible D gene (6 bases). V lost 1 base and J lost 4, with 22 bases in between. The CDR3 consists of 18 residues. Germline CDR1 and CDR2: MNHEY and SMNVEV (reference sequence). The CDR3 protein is CASSLFGPTAPGVYGYTF. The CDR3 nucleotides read TGTGCCAGCAGTTTATTCGGTCCGACAGCCCCAGGGGTCTATGGCTACACCTTC.

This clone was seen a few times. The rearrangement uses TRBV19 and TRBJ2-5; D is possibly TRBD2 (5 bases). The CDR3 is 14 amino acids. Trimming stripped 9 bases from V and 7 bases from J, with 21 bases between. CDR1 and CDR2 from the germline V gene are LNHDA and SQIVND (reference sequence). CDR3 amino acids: CASTHWETPGTQYF. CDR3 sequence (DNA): TGTGCCAGCACCCACTGGGAGACTCCGGGGACCCAGTACTTC.

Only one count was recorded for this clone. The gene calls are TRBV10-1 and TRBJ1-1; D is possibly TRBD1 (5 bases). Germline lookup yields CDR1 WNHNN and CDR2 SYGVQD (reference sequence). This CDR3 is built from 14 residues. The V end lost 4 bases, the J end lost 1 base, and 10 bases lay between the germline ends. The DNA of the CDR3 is TGCGCCAGCAGTGCGCTCCAGGGGAACACTGAAGCTTTCTTT. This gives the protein CASSALQGNTEAFF.

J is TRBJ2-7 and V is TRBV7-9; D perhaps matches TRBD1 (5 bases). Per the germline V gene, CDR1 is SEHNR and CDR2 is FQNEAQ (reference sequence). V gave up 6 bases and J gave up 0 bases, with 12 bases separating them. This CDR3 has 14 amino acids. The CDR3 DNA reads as TGTGCCAGCAGTACTAATAGGGGCTCCTACGAGCAGTACTTC. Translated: CASSTNRGSYEQYF.

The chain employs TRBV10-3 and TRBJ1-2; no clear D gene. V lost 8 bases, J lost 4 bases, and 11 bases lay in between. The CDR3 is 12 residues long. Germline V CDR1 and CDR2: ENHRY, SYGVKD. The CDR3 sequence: CAIFGRGYGYTF. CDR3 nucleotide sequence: TGTGCCATCTTCGGACGGGGCTATGGCTACACCTTC.